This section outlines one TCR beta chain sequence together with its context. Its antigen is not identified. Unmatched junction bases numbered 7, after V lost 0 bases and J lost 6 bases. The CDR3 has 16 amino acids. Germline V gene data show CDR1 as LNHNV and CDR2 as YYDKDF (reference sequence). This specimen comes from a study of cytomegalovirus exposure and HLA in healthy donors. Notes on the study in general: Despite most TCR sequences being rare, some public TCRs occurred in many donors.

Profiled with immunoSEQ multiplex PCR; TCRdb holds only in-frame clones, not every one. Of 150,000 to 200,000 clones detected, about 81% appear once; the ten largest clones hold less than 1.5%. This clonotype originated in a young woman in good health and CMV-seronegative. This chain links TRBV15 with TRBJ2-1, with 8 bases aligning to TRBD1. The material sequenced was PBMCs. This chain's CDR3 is CATSRERGTGLNEQFF. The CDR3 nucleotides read TGTGCCACCAGCAGAGAACGAGGGACAGGCCTCAATGAGCAGTTCTTC. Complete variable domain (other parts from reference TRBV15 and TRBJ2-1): DAMVIQNPRYQVTQFGKPVTLSCSQTLNHNVMYWYQQKSSQAPKLLFHYYDKDFNNEADTPDNFQSRRPNTSFCFLDIRSPGLGDTAMYLCATSRERGTGLNEQFFGPGTRLTVL.